This T cell receptor beta chain was retrieved from a study of blood T cell repertoires in COVID-19. In the study overall: Spain, Italy and the United States supplied samples that represented acute and convalescent COVID-19. PBMCs, B-cell-depleted T cells, or T cells were the source of the cDNA or gDNA that made up the material.

Enrolment of Seattle patients took place during active infection, and they were followed longitudinally. The V and J ends lost 1 base and 0 bases, in that order; junction bases with no gene match: 4. The CDR3 is 18 residues long. CDR1 is SGHDN, CDR2 FVKESK, per germline. In the original workflow: Nucleated cell number was recorded as an estimate derived from reference gene primer amplification. Clones were sequenced by immunoSEQ multiplex PCR, and TCRdb holds only the in-frame ones, with some missing. D and trimming were read from the DNA, whereas the V and J calls and clone size are those reported in that table. This table holds roughly 300,000 clones, about 90% found once.

The genes are TRBV14 and TRBJ2-3, with 13 positions matching TRBD2. The TCR comes from a woman under 40 with COVID-19, enrolled during active disease. The sequenced sample was peripheral blood. The CDR3 nucleotides read TGTGCCAGCAGCCAAGTCCAGACTAGCGGGGGGAGCACAGATACGCAGTATTTT. Protein: CASSQVQTSGGSTDTQYF.